The 2 T cell receptor beta chains presented below share a single source sample, sequenced in a study of T cell responses to AZD1222 COVID-19 vaccine (TCRdb year 2021). The time point label, as the study defines it: about 28 days (+/-7) after the second vaccine dose. The library came from the immunoSEQ multiplex PCR assay. TCRdb's version of the immuneACCESS table is confined to in-frame rearrangements and falls short of the full clone set. An unresolved V gene accounts for under half of the shortfall where checked; the remainder is of unknown origin. For this sample the table gives more than 75,000 clones, of which 83% were detected only once. Roughly 1.3% of the sample is taken by the ten largest. The material sequenced was peripheral blood, taken 28 days after the second AZD1222 dose. The receptors were gathered from an adult who received the AZD1222 COVID-19 vaccine.

V usage is TRBV12-3 or TRBV12-4 and J usage is TRBJ2-7, with D unresolved. The CDR3 sequence is 11 residues long. Trimming took 4 bases from V and 2 from J, leaving 3 bases between them. CDR3 sequence: CASSSAYEQYF. Written as DNA, the CDR3 is TGTGCCAGCAGTTCTGCCTACGAGCAGTACTTC.

This chain joins TRBV7-9 and TRBJ1-4; D is undetermined. Germline CDR1 is SEHNR and CDR2 is FQNEAQ (reference sequence). Trimming stripped 2 bases from V and 1 base from J, with 5 bases between. The CDR3 length is 14 residues. CDR3 DNA sequence: TGTGCCAGCAGCTTAACCGGAACTAATGAAAAACTGTTTTTT. Its translation: CASSLTGTNEKLFF.